This TCR beta chain is drawn from a study of T cells in Graves' hyperthyroidism and ophthalmopathy. General study points: Using 13 V-J features, a model discriminated ophthalmopathy from stable hyperthyroidism.

Amplified TCR beta CDR3 regions came from RNA transcripts. The HTBI set primed first-round TCR CDR3 RT-PCR. Each CDR3 protein is one row after TCRdb ran MiXCR on the multiplex PCR reads. This table has about 500,000 distinct CDR3 sequences, 15% to 20% appearing once. On this clonotype: What it recognizes is unknown.

The CDR3 has 14 amino acids. V was trimmed by 6 bases and J by 2 bases, leaving 13 bases between them. The specimen was blood. The receptor was isolated from a woman aged 18-29 years with Graves' ophthalmopathy. J is TRBJ1-2 and V is TRBV12-3 or TRBV12-4; D perhaps matches TRBD1 (5 bases). Here the CDR3 reads CASSNRRGNYGYTF. The CDR3 nucleotides are TGTGCCAGCAGCAACCGACGGGGGAACTATGGCTACACCTTC.